The T cell receptor (beta chain) under discussion was sequenced for a study of T-cell reconstitution after alpha-beta-depleted transplantation in children. V shed 5 bases and J shed 0 bases, with 20 bases lying between them. The V gene's germline CDR1 is SGHTA and CDR2 FQGTGA. The CDR3 totals 18 residues. Study findings and constraints: In some patients, recipient T cells and intrathymic progenitors surviving conditioning explained high day-60 diversity. A year post-transplant, T-cell counts and diversity derived mostly from newly produced T cells. As was reported, about two months after transplant, alpha-beta T cells came from several hundred expanded graft clones.

The TCRbeta library incorporated unique molecular identifiers. TCRdb reprocessed the PCR reads via MiXCR and lists one record per CDR3 protein. This table has a few hundred thousand distinct CDR3 sequences, roughly 30% appearing once. A note on this clonotype: Its antigen is not known.

The receptor comes from a boy less than two years old with Wiskott-Aldrich syndrome, due to receive a stem cell transplant. The V and J genes are TRBV7-3 and TRBJ2-1, with D perhaps TRBD1 or TRBD2 (6 bases each). The sample consisted of PBMCs, taken before TCRalphabeta/CD19-depleted stem cell transplant. The CDR3 coding sequence is TGTGCCAGCAGCCTCAGGCAGGGGAGGCCTAGCTCCTACAATGAGCAGTTCTTC. Amino acids: CASSLRQGRPSSYNEQFF.